Listed here is a single T cell receptor beta chain. This sample is drawn from a study of blood T cells in healthy people across ages. A J-beta primer mix and a sample-barcoded 5' primer were used in a second PCR of about 7 to 12 cycles. TCRdb re-called the 5' RACE reads through MiXCR, storing one row per CDR3 protein. The table shows 1 million or so distinct CDR3 sequences, with approximately 25% occurring only once. The CDR3 runs 18 residues. Trimming removed 0 bases from V and 4 bases from J; junction bases left unmatched: 12. Germline-derived CDR1 and CDR2 are SGHRS and YFSETQ. Those donating, healthy Caucasian individuals from Russia, were aged roughly 6 to 90. The data were also submitted as part of a second study, on T cells of mothers and their children.

The chain combines TRBV5-1 with TRBJ2-1; 8 nucleotides line up with TRBD2. The clonotype was recovered from a girl aged 2 to 10 in good health. The source material was blood. CDR3 DNA: TGCGCCAGCAGCTTGGGCATTCGGGTTAGCGGGGTATACAATGAGCAGTTCTTC. Protein product: CASSLGIRVSGVYNEQFF.